The 26 T cell receptor beta chains given below trace back to one sample, sequenced in a study of blood T cell repertoires in COVID-19. The data were produced by immunoSEQ multiplex PCR, yet TCRdb's version contains in-frame clones alone and is incomplete. The sample records approximately 150,000 clones, over 75% being singletons. Sequencing was carried out using peripheral blood. All receptors come from a human donor in a cohort sampled during active COVID-19.

The chain is built from TRBV11-2 and TRBJ2-5; a weak D match, TRBD1 (5 bases). The germline gives CDR1 SGHAT, CDR2 FQNNGV. V lost 5 bases and J lost 7, with 8 bases in between. The CDR3 sequence is 11 residues long. The CDR3 spells CASSQTGTQYF. DNA of the CDR3: TGTGCCAGCAGCCAAACAGGGACCCAGTACTTC.

V is TRBV5-1 and J is TRBJ2-2, with TRBD2 identical over 10 bases. The V gene end was trimmed by 7 bases and the J gene end by 5 bases; junction bases not matched to a gene: 8. This CDR3 is 15 amino acids long. Germline V lookup: CDR1 SGHRS, CDR2 YFSETQ. CDR3 in DNA: TGCGCCAGCGATCCCGGGACTAGCGAAACCGGGGAGCTGTTTTTT. This translates into CASDPGTSETGELFF.

The chain links TRBV9 to TRBJ1-2, with 7 positions matching TRBD1. The trim removed 2 bases at V and 8 bases at J, leaving 12 bases unmatched. The CDR3 spans 15 residues. The germline gives CDR1 SGDLS, CDR2 YYNGEE. This CDR3 is CASSVGDSSARGYTF. DNA of the CDR3: TGTGCCAGCAGCGTCGGGGACAGTTCTGCTCGCGGCTACACCTTC.

The V gene is TRBV5-4, the J gene TRBJ1-2, with D perhaps TRBD1 (6 bases). This CDR3 has 14 amino acids. Germline CDR1 SGHNT, CDR2 YYREEE (reference sequence). Trimming pared 5 bases from V and 8 bases from J, leaving 19 bases between. Written as DNA, the CDR3 is TGTGCCAGCAGGGCGGGGGACATTGGAGACGGCTACACCTTC. Its protein product is CASRAGDIGDGYTF.

V is TRBV6-5 and J is TRBJ1-3; 7 bases fit TRBD1. V dropped 5 bases and J dropped 4; count of bases not matched to a gene: 5. This CDR3 is 14 amino acids long. Germline V CDR1 and CDR2: MNHEY, SVGAGI. In DNA form, the CDR3 reads TGTGCCAGCAGTCGGACAGGCTCCGGAAACACCATATATTTT. This encodes CASSRTGSGNTIYF.

The chain uses TRBV5-6 and TRBJ2-1; a possible D gene is TRBD2 (6 bases). The germline V gene has CDR1 SGHDT and CDR2 YYEEEE. The CDR3 is made up of 16 amino acids. V was cut by 2 bases and J by 6 bases, with 18 bases left in between. CDR3 coding DNA: TGTGCCAGCAGCTTTAATACAGGAGGGAGTCCCAATGAGCAGTTCTTC. Translating it yields CASSFNTGGSPNEQFF.

This clone has just one count. This chain links TRBV30 with TRBJ1-1, with D possibly matching TRBD1 (5 bases). V shed 8 bases and J shed 10 bases, with 14 bases lying between them. Germline V gives CDR1 GTSNPN, CDR2 SVGIG (reference sequence). CDR3 size: 10 residues. CDR3 residues: CAGQSGRAFF. The CDR3 DNA is TGTGCCGGTCAGTCAGGGCGAGCTTTCTTT.

This chain uses TRBV5-1 with TRBJ1-4; 8 nucleotides agree with TRBD1. In germline, CDR1 is SGHRS, CDR2 YFSETQ. This CDR3 has 15 amino acids. Losses at the gene ends were 4 bases for V and 5 bases for J; bases not matched to a gene: 7. The CDR3 DNA reads as TGCGCCAGCAGCAGCGGACAGGGAGGGAATGAAAAACTGTTTTTT. This codes for CASSSGQGGNEKLFF.

Points on this clone: At one of its ends the junction is not consistent with the germline gene, which may arise from a read error. The chain employs TRBV7-7 and TRBJ2-5, with 7 bases aligning to TRBD2. CDR1 is SSHAT and CDR2 is FNYEAQ in the germline V gene (reference sequence). The CDR3 has 13 residues. As DNA, the CDR3 is TGTGCTAGCAGCCAGGGACTACAAGAGACCCAGTACTTC. Translating gives CASSQGLQETQYF.

V usage is TRBV11-2 and J usage is TRBJ2-3; perhaps TRBD2 as D (5 bases). Germline CDR1 is SGHAT and CDR2 is FQNNGV. Trimming took 5 bases from V and 0 from J, leaving 15 bases between them. This CDR3 has 16 amino acids. This chain's CDR3 is CASSPRGRQSTDTQYF. The DNA for the CDR3 is TGTGCCAGCAGCCCAAGAGGGCGGCAAAGCACAGATACGCAGTATTTT.

J is TRBJ2-1 and V is TRBV11-3; D remains ambiguous. V dropped 5 bases and J dropped 7 bases, with 9 bases sitting between them. Germline CDR1 reads SGHNT; CDR2 reads YENEEA. CDR3 length: 12 amino acids. As DNA, the CDR3 is TGTGCCAGCAGCCACCGAGAAAATGAGCAGTTCTTC. It specifies CASSHRENEQFF.

The chain has TRBV7-3 and TRBJ2-1; 7 nucleotides line up with TRBD2. CDR1 SGHTA and CDR2 FQGTGA come from the germline V gene. Trimming took 4 bases from V and 8 from J; bases not matched to a gene: 5. The CDR3 has 13 amino acids. The CDR3: CASSSTSVDEQFF. The CDR3 nucleotides read TGTGCCAGCAGCTCCACTAGCGTCGATGAGCAGTTCTTC.

This chain links TRBV9 with TRBJ2-1, with TRBD1 matching 10 bases. V lost 3 bases to trimming and J lost 7 bases; unmatched junction nucleotides: 13. Germline V gene lookup returns CDR1 SGDLS and CDR2 YYNGEE. The CDR3 length is 17 residues. CDR3: CASSDLPGTGVGNEQFF. In DNA, the CDR3 is TGTGCCAGCAGCGACTTACCCGGGACAGGGGTTGGGAATGAGCAGTTCTTC.

As concerns this clone: Other nucleotide sequences in the sample specify the same CDR3. The gene calls are TRBV6-5 and TRBJ2-7; D is perhaps TRBD2 (6 bases). Germline V lookup: CDR1 MNHEY, CDR2 SVGAGI. V lost 0 bases to trimming and J lost 4 bases, with 13 bases between them. The length of the CDR3 is 15 residues. CDR3 nucleotides: TGTGCCAGCAGTTACTCGAGTGGCGGGATTTACGAGCAGTACTTC. Its translation: CASSYSSGGIYEQYF.

The rearrangement links TRBV7-9 to TRBJ2-1; no reliable D call. V lost 3 bases and J lost 5, with 5 bases in between. CDR3 length: 12 amino acids. Germline V gene sequence: CDR1 SEHNR, CDR2 FQNEAQ (reference sequence). The CDR3 reads CASSFRDNEQFF. CDR3 nucleotides: TGTGCCAGCAGCTTTAGAGACAATGAGCAGTTCTTC.

The chain is built from TRBV11-2 and TRBJ1-3, with D unclear. The CDR3 has 11 residues. Germline CDR1 is SGHAT and CDR2 is FQNNGV. V gave up 4 bases and J gave up 11 bases, with 9 bases separating them. This chain's CDR3 is CASSWRSPIYF. The DNA of the CDR3 is TGTGCCAGCAGCTGGAGGAGTCCCATATATTTT.

This chain joins TRBV16 and TRBJ2-5, with a possible D match to TRBD1 (5 bases). Germline V gene sequence: CDR1 KGHSY, CDR2 FQNENV. The length of the CDR3 is 16 residues. Trimming left V 2 bases short and J 4 bases short, with 17 bases between. Here the CDR3 DNA reads TGTGCCAGCAGCCAACCCGCCTCCCAGGGCCGAGAGACCCAGTACTTC. Translation gives CASSQPASQGRETQYF. The full variable domain, its missing parts supplied by reference TRBV16 and TRBJ2-5, is GEEVAQTPKHLVRGEGQKAKLYCAPIKGHSYVFWYQQVLKNEFKFLISFQNENVFDETGMPKERFSAKCLPNSPCSLEIQATKLEDSAVYFCASSQPASQGRETQYFGPGTRLLVL.

The J gene is TRBJ2-1, the V gene TRBV24-1; D gene ambiguous. The CDR3 is made up of 11 amino acids. Trimming shortened V by 5 bases and J by 9 bases, and 7 bases separated the two germline ends. Germline CDR1 KGHDR, CDR2 SFDVKD. DNA for the CDR3: TGTGCCACCAGTGCCGTATCTGAGCAGTTCTTC. This gives the protein CATSAVSEQFF.

This clone was observed a single time. This chain connects TRBV27 to TRBJ2-2; the D gene is possibly TRBD2 (5 bases). The CDR3 is 15 residues long. Trimming shortened V by 3 bases and J by 0 bases, and 8 bases separated the two germline ends. CDR1 is MNHEY, CDR2 SMNVEV, per germline (reference sequence). The CDR3 loop reads CASSFGMANTGELFF. The DNA of the CDR3 is TGTGCCAGCAGTTTCGGGATGGCGAACACCGGGGAGCTGTTTTTT.

This clone came up a few times. V gene TRBV7-9 combines with J gene TRBJ2-3; 7 bases map to TRBD1. The CDR3 has 17 residues. The J segment lost 2 bases and the V segment lost 5 bases, leaving 13 bases of the junction unmatched. Germline V gene sequence: CDR1 SEHNR, CDR2 FQNEAQ (reference sequence). For the CDR3, the DNA is TGTGCCAGCAGCCAACGACAGGGAGTAGGGAACACAGATACGCAGTATTTT. Protein product: CASSQRQGVGNTDTQYF.

In its sample, this clone was seen a few times. The rearrangement joins TRBV6-6 to TRBJ2-5; 7 bases line up with TRBD1. Germline assignment: CDR1 MNHNY and CDR2 SVGAGI (reference sequence). This CDR3 comprises 14 residues. After removal of 4 bases from V and 5 bases from J, the junction contained 7 bases not matched to a gene. The CDR3 is CASSSQGTGETQYF. CDR3 DNA: TGTGCCAGCAGTTCACAGGGGACGGGTGAGACCCAGTACTTC.

The V gene is TRBV24-1, the J gene TRBJ2-7; the match to TRBD2 covers 12 bases. The CDR3 spans 18 residues. V shed 7 bases, J shed 2 bases, and the junction held 14 bases outside the gene matches. In germline, CDR1 is KGHDR, CDR2 SFDVKD. This chain's CDR3 is CATRLRGLAGLHTYEQYF. In nucleotides, the CDR3 is TGTGCCACCAGACTTCGGGGACTAGCGGGTTTACACACCTACGAGCAGTACTTC.

The chain uses TRBV7-2 and TRBJ2-1; 7 positions agree with TRBD1. After removal of 5 bases from V and 4 bases from J, the junction contained 5 bases not matched to a gene. CDR3 length: 14 amino acids. Germline V gene sequence: CDR1 SGHTA, CDR2 FQGNSA. In DNA form, the CDR3 reads TGTGCCAGCAGCCCAAACAGGGGTTACAATGAGCAGTTCTTC. Translation gives CASSPNRGYNEQFF.

V is TRBV9 and J is TRBJ2-2; D is uncertain. The CDR3 contains 14 residues. Trimming pared 7 bases from V and 1 base from J, leaving 11 bases between. Germline CDR1 and CDR2: SGDLS and YYNGEE. The CDR3, as DNA: TGTGCCAGCTCCCTAGTATGGAACACCGGGGAGCTGTTTTTT. Its translation: CASSLVWNTGELFF.

The chain couples TRBV9 to TRBJ2-5; D perhaps matches TRBD1 (7 bases). Trimming cost V 6 bases and J 5 bases, with 26 bases left between them. The CDR3 length is 17 residues. The germline gives CDR1 SGDLS, CDR2 YYNGEE. DNA for the CDR3: TGTGCCAGCACGCAACCCGGGGGACAGAAGACCCCCGAGACCCAGTACTTC. Translating it yields CASTQPGGQKTPETQYF.

This chain links TRBV14 with TRBJ1-4; D remains ambiguous. V was cut by 2 bases and J by 4 bases, with 11 bases left in between. CDR3 length: 15 amino acids. Germline V gene data show CDR1 as SGHDN and CDR2 as FVKESK. The CDR3 region has the DNA TGTGCCAGCAGCCAACGGAAACAGAGTAATGAAAAACTGTTTTTT. It encodes CASSQRKQSNEKLFF.